The 22 T cell receptor beta chains reported below all come from one sample, sequenced in a study of shared clonotypes between healthy human individuals. Only in-frame clones appear in the TCRdb table, and some are missing; sequencing was by immunoSEQ multiplex PCR. This sample has around 510,000 clones, with around 78% found just once. The sample consisted of PBMCs. The source is a woman aged 35 to 49 in good health. Some clones in this sample may be carry-over from other donors' samples.

The chain combines TRBV11-2 with TRBJ2-2; 9 bases line up with TRBD2. CDR3 length equals 15 residues. The V segment lost 1 base and the J segment 4 bases; nucleotides outside the gene matches: 1. Germline lookup yields CDR1 SGHAT and CDR2 FQNNGV. CDR3 loop: CASSLGLAVTGELFF. CDR3 in DNA: TGTGCCAGCAGCTTAGGACTAGCGGTCACCGGGGAGCTGTTTTTT.

The chain has TRBV4-1 and TRBJ2-1; 13 bases align to TRBD2. CDR1 and CDR2 (germline): MGHRA, YSYEKL. The CDR3 runs to 14 residues. With 4 bases clipped from V and 8 bases from J, the junction kept 2 bases outside the gene matches. In DNA, the CDR3 is TGCGCCAGCAGCCCAGGACTAGCGGGAGATGAGCAGTTCTTC. Protein product: CASSPGLAGDEQFF.

The rearrangement uses TRBV19 and TRBJ2-3, with 10 bases that match TRBD2. With V trimmed by 9 bases and J by 0 bases, 6 bases remained unmatched. There are 15 residues in the CDR3. Germline V gives CDR1 LNHDA, CDR2 SQIVND (reference sequence). CDR3 in DNA: TGTGCCAGCCACTGGACTAGCGGTAGCACAGATACGCAGTATTTT. Translated: CASHWTSGSTDTQYF.

The chain uses TRBV11-2 and TRBJ2-3; D is ambiguous. Germline lookup yields CDR1 SGHAT and CDR2 FQNNGV. The CDR3 runs to 17 residues. V lost 3 bases, J lost 4 bases, and 20 bases lay in between. CDR3 bases: TGTGCCAGCAGCTTCCCCCGGGTCGGCATTAGATCAGATACGCAGTATTTT. Translating gives CASSFPRVGIRSDTQYF. Looking up the rest from reference TRBV11-2 and TRBJ2-3 gives the full variable domain: EAGVAQSPRYKIIEKRQSVAFWCNPISGHATLYWYQQILGQGPKLLIQFQNNGVVDDSQLPKDRFSAERLKGVDSTLKIQPAKLEDSAVYLCASSFPRVGIRSDTQYFGPGTRLTVL.

Remarks on this clone: It differs at one base from a far larger clone, so likely a read error. The chain links TRBV7-9 to TRBJ2-1; the D gene is possibly TRBD2 (5 bases). The germline gives CDR1 SEHNR, CDR2 FQNEAQ (reference sequence). The CDR3 has 16 residues. The CDR3 reads CTSSPGPFEGNNEQFF. The CDR3 coding sequence is TGTACCAGCAGCCCCGGGCCGTTTGAGGGCAACAATGAGCAGTTCTTC.

Here the CDR3 reads CASSSSGTSSGNEQFF. The CDR3 DNA reads as TGTGCCAGCAGCTCGTCCGGGACTAGCTCCGGCAATGAGCAGTTCTTC. The V call is TRBV11-2, the J call TRBJ2-1; 9 bases align to TRBD2. The V gene end was trimmed by 4 bases and the J gene end by 6 bases; junction bases not matched to a gene: 10. The V gene's germline CDR1 is SGHAT and CDR2 FQNNGV. The CDR3 consists of 16 residues.

As concerns this clone: A much bigger clone sits one base away, suggesting this may be a read error. This chain links TRBV28 with TRBJ2-1; 8 bases align to TRBD1. The V and J ends lost 5 bases and 5 bases, in that order; junction bases with no gene match: 2. There are 13 residues in the CDR3. The V gene's germline CDR1 is MDHEN and CDR2 SYDVKM. The CDR3 protein is CASSPDRDNEQFF. CDR3 nucleotides: TGTGCCAGCAGTCCGGACAGGGACAATGAGCAGTTCTTC.

The chain uses TRBV7-2 and TRBJ2-1; 7 bases align to TRBD2. V gave up 0 bases and J gave up 7 bases; unmatched junction bases: 6. The CDR3 length is 15 residues. Germline V lookup: CDR1 SGHTA, CDR2 FQGNSA. The CDR3 is CASSLAGGQTNEQFF. Here the CDR3 DNA reads TGTGCCAGCAGCTTAGCGGGAGGGCAGACGAATGAGCAGTTCTTC.

This chain connects TRBV11-3 to TRBJ2-3; D possibly corresponds to TRBD1 (6 bases). Between the trimmed V and J ends, which lost 1 base and 0 bases, there was a span of 14 bases. This CDR3 has 17 amino acids. Germline CDR1 reads SGHNT; CDR2 reads YENEEA. The CDR3 region is CASSLGPFDRSTDTQYF. The DNA of the CDR3 is TGTGCCAGCAGCTTAGGGCCCTTCGACAGGAGCACAGATACGCAGTATTTT.

The chain joins TRBV30 to TRBJ1-1; tentatively, D is TRBD1 (5 bases). V gave up 4 bases and J gave up 8 bases, with 23 bases separating them. CDR3 length: 15 residues. Germline lookup yields CDR1 GTSNPN and CDR2 SVGIG (reference sequence). CDR3 bases: TGTGCCTGGAATGGGTGGGGGGGAAAAGGAGAGGAAGCTTTCTTT. This gives the protein CAWNGWGGKGEEAFF.

The V gene is TRBV7-3, the J gene TRBJ2-2; D gene unclear. The CDR3 consists of 15 residues. Germline CDR1 and CDR2: SGHTA and FQGTGA. V lost 3 bases, J lost 4 bases, and 12 bases lay in between. Written as DNA, the CDR3 is TGTGCCAGCAGCTTGAACCCAGGATTCACCGGGGAGCTGTTTTTT. Its protein product is CASSLNPGFTGELFF.

The rearrangement uses TRBV30 and TRBJ1-4; D is unclear. This CDR3 comprises 12 residues. The V end was cut by 3 bases, the J end by 7 bases, with 9 bases between. Germline V gene sequence: CDR1 GTSNPN, CDR2 SVGIG (reference sequence). CDR3 protein: CAWRQAGEKLFF. As DNA, the CDR3 is TGTGCCTGGAGGCAGGCAGGTGAAAAACTGTTTTTT. The full variable domain, completed using reference TRBV30 and TRBJ1-4, is SQTIHQWPATLVQPVGSPLSLECTVEGTSNPNLYWYRQAAGRGLQLLFYSVGIGQISSEVPQNLSASRPQDRQFILSSKKLLLSDSGFYLCAWRQAGEKLFFGSGTQLSVL.

This clone has just a few counts. The rearrangement joins TRBV9 to TRBJ2-5; 10 bases fit TRBD2. The CDR3 contains 16 residues. Germline values: CDR1 SGDLS, CDR2 YYNGEE. V was pared by 0 bases and J by 4 bases, with 6 bases of the junction left unmatched. Here the CDR3 DNA reads TGTGCCAGCAGCGTAGGAGTAGCGGGAGGCCCAGAGACCCAGTACTTC. Its translation: CASSVGVAGGPETQYF.

The chain combines TRBV11-2 with TRBJ2-1; D uncertain. From germline, CDR1 is SGHAT and CDR2 FQNNGV. Trimming stripped 1 base from V and 6 bases from J, with 13 bases between. The length of the CDR3 is 15 residues. For the CDR3, the DNA is TGTGCCAGCAGCTTAGCCGTGGCTCTCGGCAATGAGCAGTTCTTC. It specifies CASSLAVALGNEQFF.

The chain uses TRBV15 and TRBJ2-2; possibly TRBD1 or TRBD2 for D (5 bases each). This CDR3 contains 14 residues. The germline V and J ends were trimmed by 6 bases and 1 base, with 9 bases remaining between them. The germline V gene has CDR1 LNHNV and CDR2 YYDKDF (reference sequence). This CDR3 reads CATRTTGNTGELFF. CDR3 sequence (DNA): TGTGCCACCAGGACTACAGGGAACACCGGGGAGCTGTTTTTT.

This chain connects TRBV29-1 to TRBJ1-1, with 9 bases aligning to TRBD1. Germline values: CDR1 SQVTM, CDR2 ANQGSEA. V shed 3 bases and J 5 bases; nucleotides not matched to a gene: 10. The CDR3 has 15 residues. The CDR3 nucleotides read TGCAGCGTTGATTTGGGAGGACAGGGGACGACTGAAGCTTTCTTT. Translating gives CSVDLGGQGTTEAFF.

This clone was found a few times. It may be a read error: a sequence one base away is much more abundant. The same CDR3 arises from other DNA sequences in this sample as well. The gene calls are TRBV6-5 and TRBJ2-2; D ambiguous. Trimming took off 4 bases at V and 0 bases at J, with 0 bases between the two ends. This CDR3 has 12 residues. CDR1 MNHEY and CDR2 SVGAGI come from the germline V gene. The CDR3 here is CASSSNTGELFF. The CDR3 nucleotides are TGTGCCAGCAGTTCGAACACCGGGGAGCTGTTTTTT.

The CDR3, as DNA: TGTGCCAGCAGTTTGGAGGCAGCCCTAATGAACACTGAAGCTTTCTTT. It encodes CASSLEAALMNTEAFF. The gene calls are TRBV28 and TRBJ1-1; D gene uncertain. The CDR3 runs 16 residues. V lost 3 bases and J lost 0, with 14 bases in between. Germline V CDR1 and CDR2: MDHEN, SYDVKM.

This clone was detected once. The chain couples TRBV28 to TRBJ1-4, with D possibly matching TRBD1 (5 bases). The germline gives CDR1 MDHEN, CDR2 SYDVKM. The V and J ends lost 5 bases and 4 bases respectively, with 8 bases between them. CDR3 length equals 13 residues. CDR3: CASSGGFNEKLFF. The CDR3 bases are TGTGCCAGCAGTGGGGGTTTTAATGAAAAACTGTTTTTT.

The chain links TRBV4-1 to TRBJ1-2, with D possibly matching TRBD1 (5 bases). CDR1 is MGHRA, CDR2 YSYEKL, per germline. The CDR3 is made up of 14 amino acids. Trimming cost V 7 bases and J 7 bases, with 19 bases left between them. CDR3: CASNHPARGSGYTF. The CDR3 DNA sequence: TGCGCCAGCAACCACCCCGCCCGGGGCTCTGGCTACACCTTC.

This chain joins TRBV19 and TRBJ2-7; 8 bases match TRBD1. Germline lookup yields CDR1 LNHDA and CDR2 SQIVND (reference sequence). The CDR3 loop spans 13 amino acids. J lost 7 bases, V lost 3 bases, and 5 bases had no gene match. The CDR3 nucleotides are TGTGCCAGTAGTATGCAGGGGGCTAGAGAGCAGTACTTC. Translating it yields CASSMQGAREQYF. Complete variable domain (other parts from reference TRBV19 and TRBJ2-7): DGGITQSPKYLFRKEGQNVTLSCEQNLNHDAMYWYRQDPGQGLRLIYYSQIVNDFQKGDIAEGYSVSREKKESFPLTVTSAQKNPTAFYLCASSMQGAREQYFGPGTRLTVT.

Note on this clone: This likely stems from a read error, as it lies one base from a far larger clone. Additional DNA sequences in this sample encode the identical CDR3. The DNA for the CDR3 is TGCAGCGTTGAAGAAACGGGGGATGGTGGCTACACCTTC. Translation: CSVEETGDGGYTF. J is TRBJ1-2 and V is TRBV29-1; a weak D match, TRBD1 (5 bases). Germline CDR1 and CDR2: SQVTM and ANQGSEA. The CDR3 length is 13 residues. Trimming removed 0 bases at V and 7 bases at J, with 12 bases between.